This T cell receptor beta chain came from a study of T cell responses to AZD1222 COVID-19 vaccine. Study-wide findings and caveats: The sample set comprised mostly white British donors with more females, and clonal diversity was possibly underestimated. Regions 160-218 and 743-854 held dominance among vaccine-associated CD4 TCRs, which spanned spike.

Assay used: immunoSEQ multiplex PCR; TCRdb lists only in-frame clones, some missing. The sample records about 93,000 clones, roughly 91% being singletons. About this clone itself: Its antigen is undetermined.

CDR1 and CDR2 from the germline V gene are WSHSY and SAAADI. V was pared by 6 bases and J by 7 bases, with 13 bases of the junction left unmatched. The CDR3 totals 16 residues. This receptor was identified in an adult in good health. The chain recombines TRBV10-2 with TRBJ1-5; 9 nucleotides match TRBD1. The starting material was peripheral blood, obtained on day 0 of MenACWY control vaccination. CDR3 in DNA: TGCGCCAGCAGCATAGGACAGGGGATCTCTTGGCAGCCCCAGCATTTT. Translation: CASSIGQGISWQPQHF.